A single sample gave rise to the 15 T cell receptor beta chains below, sequenced in a study of cytomegalovirus exposure and HLA in healthy donors. Amplification used 60 Vbeta primers and 13 Jbeta primers. Data came from immunoSEQ multiplex PCR; TCRdb stores just in-frame clones and leaves some out. The data contain about 200,000 clones, 65% to 85% of them singletons. Sequencing input: PBMCs. These receptors all come from a boy aged 2-9 years in good health and CMV-seronegative.

The V and J genes are TRBV5-1 and TRBJ1-2, with D unclear. V gave up 4 bases and J gave up 5 bases, with 18 bases separating them. CDR1 SGHRS and CDR2 YFSETQ come from the germline V gene. The CDR3 extends over 15 amino acids. Here the CDR3 DNA reads TGCGCCAGCAGCATGTCCACGGGGAGTACGTATGGCTACACCTTC. Amino acid sequence: CASSMSTGSTYGYTF.

The V and J genes are TRBV19 and TRBJ2-3; 7 positions match TRBD2. Trimming cost V 5 bases and J 1 base; bases outside gene matches: 3. The CDR3 is 14 amino acids. From germline, CDR1 is LNHDA and CDR2 SQIVND (reference sequence). The CDR3 protein is CASSRGEGTDTQYF. The CDR3 DNA reads as TGTGCCAGTAGTCGGGGGGAGGGCACAGATACGCAGTATTTT.

The rearrangement joins TRBV5-6 to TRBJ2-5; TRBD2 aligns across 9 bases. CDR1 and CDR2 from the germline V gene are SGHDT and YYEEEE. V was pared by 3 bases and J by 5 bases, with 5 bases of the junction left unmatched. The CDR3 contains 14 residues. This chain's CDR3 is CASSSRGGRETQYF. DNA for the CDR3: TGTGCCAGCAGCTCGCGGGGGGGCCGGGAGACCCAGTACTTC.

The gene calls are TRBV4-2 and TRBJ2-7; 11 bases align to TRBD2. The CDR3 is made up of 15 amino acids. Looked up from germline, CDR1 is LGHNA and CDR2 is YNFKEQ. The ends lost 4 bases at V and 3 bases at J; junction bases unmatched: 5. CDR3 sequence reads: CASSLGTSGSYEQYF. DNA of the CDR3: TGTGCCAGCAGCCTGGGGACTAGCGGAAGCTACGAGCAGTACTTC.

V usage is TRBV27 and J usage is TRBJ2-7; D is perhaps TRBD2 (6 bases). The CDR3 is made up of 14 amino acids. Germline CDR1 reads MNHEY; CDR2 reads SMNVEV (reference sequence). V was cut by 7 bases and J by 2 bases, with 15 bases left in between. This CDR3 reads CASTDAGRPYEQYF. CDR3 in DNA: TGTGCCAGCACCGATGCGGGACGGCCCTACGAGCAGTACTTC.

The rearrangement joins TRBV5-4 to TRBJ1-1; TRBD1 is a possible D gene (6 bases). Trimming removed 4 bases at V and 4 bases at J, with 14 bases between. Germline V gene lookup returns CDR1 SGHNT and CDR2 YYREEE (reference sequence). The CDR3 runs 14 residues. This CDR3 is CASSLRAGATEAFF. The CDR3 DNA reads TGTGCCAGCAGCCTCCGTGCAGGGGCCACTGAAGCTTTCTTT.

The chain employs TRBV7-2 and TRBJ2-7; TRBD1 aligns across 8 bases. This CDR3 spans 14 amino acids. The junction had 10 bases not matched to a gene; V was cut back by 5 bases and J by 7 bases. Germline assignment: CDR1 SGHTA and CDR2 FQGNSA. CDR3 sequence: CASSLGQGSGEQYF. The CDR3, as DNA: TGTGCCAGCAGCCTCGGACAGGGATCGGGGGAGCAGTACTTC.

Here the CDR3 DNA reads TGTGCCAGCAGCTGGGAGGGGGTCTATGGCTACACCTTC. This sequence encodes CASSWEGVYGYTF. The V and J genes are TRBV7-9 and TRBJ1-2; TRBD1 is a possible D gene (6 bases). Germline CDR1 and CDR2: SEHNR and FQNEAQ (reference sequence). The CDR3 has 13 amino acids. Trimming shortened V by 4 bases and J by 4 bases, and 10 bases separated the two germline ends.

This clone occurred a few times. The chain combines TRBV11-2 with TRBJ2-5, with D hard to call. CDR1 is SGHAT and CDR2 is FQNNGV in the germline V gene. The germline V and J ends were trimmed by 0 bases and 5 bases, with 4 bases remaining between them. There are 12 residues in the CDR3. CDR3 DNA sequence: TGTGCCAGCAGCTTAGATCGGGAGACCCAGTACTTC. Translation gives CASSLDRETQYF.

This clone was seen only a few times. The chain employs TRBV18 and TRBJ1-5; D unclear. The CDR3 has 15 amino acids. CDR1 is KGHSH, CDR2 LQKENI, per germline. The germline V and J ends were trimmed by 3 bases and 3 bases, with 12 bases remaining between them. In DNA, the CDR3 is TGTGCCAGCTCACCGGACTATGAGTTCAATCAGCCCCAGCATTTT. Translation gives CASSPDYEFNQPQHF.

CDR3 coding DNA: TGCAGCGTTGCGGGGGGGCCGGGAGATACGCAGTATTTT. Translation gives CSVAGGPGDTQYF. The chain combines TRBV29-1 with TRBJ2-3; 8 nucleotides align to TRBD2. Trimming cost V 4 bases and J 5 bases; bases outside gene matches: 5. Germline V gives CDR1 SQVTM, CDR2 ANQGSEA. The CDR3 spans 13 residues.

The V gene is TRBV2, the J gene TRBJ2-2; D may be TRBD1 (5 bases). Germline CDR1 and CDR2: SNHLY and FYNNEI. Deletions cut 8 bases from V and 6 bases from J, with 13 bases between. The length of the CDR3 is 13 residues. CDR3 in amino acids: CASAQGASGELFF. The CDR3 nucleotides are TGTGCCAGCGCCCAAGGGGCCTCCGGGGAGCTGTTTTTT.

DNA for the CDR3: TGTGCCAGCAGCGAGGGGCAGGTCGGGAACACCGGGGAGCTGTTTTTT. It specifies CASSEGQVGNTGELFF. The J gene is TRBJ2-2, the V gene TRBV9; possibly TRBD1 for D (5 bases). V was trimmed by 3 bases and J by 1 base, leaving 13 bases between them. This CDR3 is 16 amino acids long. Germline loops: CDR1 SGDLS, CDR2 YYNGEE.

The table lists this clone with a count of one. The rearrangement uses TRBV2 and TRBJ1-2; 10 nucleotides agree with TRBD1. There are 12 residues in the CDR3. From germline, CDR1 is SNHLY and CDR2 FYNNEI. After removal of 7 bases from V and 6 bases from J, the junction contained 2 bases not matched to a gene. Here the CDR3 reads CASIGQGDGYTF. The DNA for the CDR3 is TGTGCCAGCATCGGACAGGGGGATGGCTACACCTTC.

With regard to this clone: An end of the junction does not agree with germline; a read error may underlie this. The CDR3: CASSYSRTGGSHEQYF. In DNA, the CDR3 is TGTGCCAGCAGTTACTCGAGGACAGGGGGCTCCCACGAGCAGTACTTC. The rearrangement links TRBV6-6 to TRBJ2-7, with 11 bases that match TRBD1. CDR3 length: 16 residues. Looked up from germline, CDR1 is MNHNY and CDR2 is SVGAGI (reference sequence).